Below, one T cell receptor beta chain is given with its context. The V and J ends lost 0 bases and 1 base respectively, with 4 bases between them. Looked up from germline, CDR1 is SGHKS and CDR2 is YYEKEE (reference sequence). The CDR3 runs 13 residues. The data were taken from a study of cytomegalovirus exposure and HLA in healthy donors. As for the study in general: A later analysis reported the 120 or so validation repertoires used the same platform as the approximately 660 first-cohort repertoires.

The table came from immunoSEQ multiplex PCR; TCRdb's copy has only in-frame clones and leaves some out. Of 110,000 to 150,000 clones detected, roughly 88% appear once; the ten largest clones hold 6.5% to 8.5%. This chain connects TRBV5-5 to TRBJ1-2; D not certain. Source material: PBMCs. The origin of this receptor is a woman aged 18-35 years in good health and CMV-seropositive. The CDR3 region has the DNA TGTGCCAGCAGCTTGGAACATAACTATGGCTACACCTTC. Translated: CASSLEHNYGYTF.